The 11 T cell receptor beta chains in this list originate from one sample, sequenced in a study of CD8 T cells in Susac syndrome (dated by TCRdb to about 2019). Receptor libraries were prepared by the immunoSEQ multiplex PCR assay. RNA was extracted using the RNeasy kit, and roughly 0.45 to 1 ug of the RNA was reverse transcribed with random hexamers. TCRdb took the public reads, trimmed them with fastp at Q25, ran MiXCR for clone calling and kept in-frame beta chains. Duplicate CDR3 protein sequences are folded into a single record with the most common DNA and genes. The sample table contains around 150,000 distinct CDR3 sequences; only one count was recorded for just under 95% of them. The ten largest make up more than 0.12% of the sample. The sample consisted of CD4+ T cells from PBMCs. These receptor sequences come from a human donor in good health.

The chain links TRBV12-3 or TRBV12-4 to TRBJ2-7; weak D call: TRBD1 (6 bases). The CDR3 is made up of 14 amino acids. Trimming left V 5 bases short and J 1 base short, with 12 bases between. The CDR3 sequence is CASSLGDTSYEQYF. As DNA, the CDR3 is TGTGCCAGCAGTCTAGGGGACACTTCCTACGAGCAGTACTTC.

The chain combines TRBV3-1 with TRBJ1-6, with TRBD1 as a possible D gene (5 bases). The germline V and J ends were trimmed by 2 bases and 6 bases, with 8 bases remaining between them. The CDR3 loop spans 14 amino acids. The germline V gene encodes CDR1 LGHDT and CDR2 YNNKEL (reference sequence). The CDR3 DNA reads TGTGCCAGCAGCCAACAGGGTGCTAATTCACCCCTCCACTTT. Translation: CASSQQGANSPLHF.

CDR3 in DNA: TGCAGTGCTAGAAGGCCGTCAGGGAACTACGAGCAGTACTTC. This sequence encodes CSARRPSGNYEQYF. The chain has TRBV20-1 and TRBJ2-7, with a tentative D call TRBD1 (5 bases). This CDR3 is 14 amino acids long. Germline CDR1 reads DFQATT; CDR2 reads SNEGSKA (reference sequence). V lost 2 bases to trimming and J lost 3 bases, with 14 bases between them.

The chain carries TRBV29-1 and TRBJ2-7; TRBD2 matches at 11 bases. Trimming at V came to 2 bases and at J to 3 bases, leaving 0 bases not matched to a gene. CDR3 length: 13 residues. Germline loops: CDR1 SQVTM, CDR2 ANQGSEA. The CDR3 nucleotides read TGCAGCGTTGAACTAGCGGGGGGCTACGAGCAGTACTTC. It encodes CSVELAGGYEQYF.

The CDR3 DNA sequence: TGTGCCAGCAGTGGGACGGCCCATGGTGTCTACACCTTC. It translates to CASSGTAHGVYTF. V and J are TRBV3-1 and TRBJ1-2; D might be TRBD1 (5 bases). Trimming removed 6 bases from V and 10 bases from J, with 18 bases in between. The CDR3 runs 13 residues. Per germline, CDR1 LGHDT and CDR2 YNNKEL (reference sequence).

This chain uses TRBV4-2 with TRBJ1-2; no definite D call. Trimming took 0 bases from V and 7 from J, leaving 18 bases between them. Germline V gene sequence: CDR1 LGHNA, CDR2 YNFKEQ. The CDR3 loop spans 16 amino acids. The CDR3 spells CASSQDKVQTASGYTF. The DNA for the CDR3 is TGTGCCAGCAGCCAAGATAAGGTCCAAACAGCCTCTGGCTACACCTTC.

The chain carries TRBV28 and TRBJ2-1; D remains ambiguous. Germline V gives CDR1 MDHEN, CDR2 SYDVKM. The CDR3 spans 12 residues. The V and J ends lost 5 bases and 10 bases respectively, with 12 bases between them. The CDR3, as DNA: TGTGCCAGCAGTCGCCAGCCTGGCGAGCAGTTCTTC. Amino acid sequence: CASSRQPGEQFF.

A single count supports this clonotype. The V gene is TRBV15, the J gene TRBJ1-4, with 7 positions matching TRBD1. CDR1 is LNHNV, CDR2 YYDKDF, per germline (reference sequence). V lost 4 bases to trimming and J lost 4 bases; unmatched junction nucleotides: 6. The length of the CDR3 is 15 residues. The CDR3 region is CATSMRQGYNEKLFF. The CDR3, as DNA: TGTGCCACCAGCATGCGACAGGGCTATAATGAAAAACTGTTTTTT.

The chain is built from TRBV18 and TRBJ1-6, with 7 bases that match TRBD1. CDR1 is KGHSH and CDR2 is LQKENI in the germline V gene. With 6 bases clipped from V and 7 bases from J, the junction kept 6 bases outside the gene matches. CDR3 length: 14 amino acids. The CDR3 is CASSLGQANSPLHF. CDR3 nucleotide sequence: TGTGCCAGCTCCCTCGGACAGGCCAATTCACCCCTCCACTTT.

The chain couples TRBV6-2 or TRBV6-3 to TRBJ2-7, with a weak D call TRBD1 (7 bases). With 8 bases removed from V and 5 bases from J, the gap between germline ends came to 19 bases. The germline V gene has CDR1 MNHEY and CDR2 SVGEGT. This CDR3 is built from 14 residues. The CDR3 DNA reads TGTGCCAGCGACGACAGGGAGGAAATGGACGAGCAGTACTTC. Translated: CASDDREEMDEQYF.

This chain links TRBV29-1 with TRBJ1-1; no reliable D call. Germline V gives CDR1 SQVTM, CDR2 ANQGSEA. V was clipped by 3 bases and J by 0 bases, with 8 bases between them. The CDR3 covers 13 residues. CDR3 sequence (DNA): TGCAGCGTTGAGGTCTCCATGAACACTGAAGCTTTCTTT. Residues: CSVEVSMNTEAFF.